These 29 T cell receptor beta chains were sequenced from one sample in a study of tumor and adjacent non-tumor tissue in lung cancer (dated by TCRdb to the late 2010s). RNA was isolated from bulk unsorted tissue, and RNA quality was assessed with a NanoDrop ND-1000 and an Agilent 2100. Libraries were built with multiplex PCR. Sequencer: Illumina HiSeq 2500. TCRbeta libraries were constructed through three rounds of nested PCR with primers (Table S4) according to protocols adapted from ARM-PCR. Using fastp trimming at Q25 and MiXCR clonotype assembly, TCRdb reanalyzed the public sequencing data and kept in-frame beta chains. CDR3 protein duplicates are merged, each entry listing the most common genes and DNA. The table for this sample lists approximately 76,000 distinct CDR3 sequences; approximately 68% of them were counted only once. The ten largest clones represent around 12% of the sample. Sample: lung tumor tissue. These receptors were obtained from a woman between 65 and 79 years old with non-small cell lung cancer.

Regarding this clonotype: No conserved phenylalanine or tryptophan ends this CDR3, so it is likely a read error. The DNA is left out, because the CDR3 cannot be placed on it with certainty; the CDR3 is given as TCRdb lists it. This chain links TRBV6-5 with TRBJ2-2. Germline assignment: CDR1 MNHEY and CDR2 SVGAGI. The CDR3 numbers 13 amino acids, ends counted. This CDR3 reads CASTNDLAGELSV.

About this clonotype: The conserved phenylalanine or tryptophan is not found at the CDR3 terminus, so this likely reflects a read error. The chain joins TRBV29-1 to TRBJ2-2; D call uncertain. The germline V and J ends were trimmed by 7 bases and 0 bases, with 12 bases remaining between them. CDR3 length: 14 amino acids. Germline V gives CDR1 SQVTM, CDR2 ANQGSEA. The CDR3 sequence is CSGVNVTNTGELFL. As DNA, the CDR3 is TGCAGCGGCGTGAATGTAACGAACACCGGGGAGCTGTTTCTT.

About this clonotype itself: At one end, the junction sequence differs from germline, possibly due to a read error. This chain links TRBV28 with TRBJ1-4; possibly TRBD1 for D (5 bases). The CDR3 contains 14 residues. Germline assignment: CDR1 MDHEN and CDR2 SYDVKM. The CDR3 spells CASRAGPTNGKLFF. CDR3 nucleotide sequence: TGTGCCAGCAGGGCAGGGCCCACTAATGGAAAACTGTTTTTT.

This chain links TRBV12-3 or TRBV12-4 with TRBJ2-3; 7 bases line up with TRBD2. There are 15 residues in the CDR3. Trimming at V came to 10 bases and at J to 3 bases, leaving 13 bases not matched to a gene. CDR3 nucleotides: TGTGCCAAGAGTTGGTTAGCGGGCCCAACAGATACGCAGTATTTT. Translated: CAKSWLAGPTDTQYF.

This clonotype was seen once. As the CDR3 is not closed by the conserved phenylalanine or tryptophan, this likely results from a read error. The DNA is left out, because the CDR3 cannot be placed on it with certainty; the CDR3 is given as TCRdb lists it. The chain carries TRBV10-3 and TRBJ1-5; TRBD1, as called in the table, went unchecked against the DNA. In germline, CDR1 is ENHRY, CDR2 SYGVKD. Including both end residues, the CDR3 is 14 amino acids long. The CDR3 loop is CAIGGQDPDQPRHS.

In regard to this clonotype: Since the CDR3 does not end with the conserved phenylalanine or tryptophan, this likely comes from a read error. The gene calls are TRBV6-2 or TRBV6-3 and TRBJ2-7, with D hard to call. This CDR3 region has 12 residues. Germline V gene data show CDR1 as MNHEY and CDR2 as SVGEGT. The germline V and J ends were trimmed by 9 bases and 3 bases, with 12 bases remaining between them. CDR3 region: CASSFWVYEQYL. The CDR3 bases are TGTGCCAGTTCGTTTTGGGTCTACGAGCAGTACTTA.

Of note for this clonotype: At one of its ends the junction is not consistent with the germline gene, which may arise from a read error. This chain joins TRBV5-5 and TRBJ2-5; tentative D call: TRBD2 (6 bases). CDR3 length: 14 amino acids. Germline V gene data show CDR1 as SGHKS and CDR2 as YYEKEE (reference sequence). The CDR3 DNA follows: TGTGCAAGCAGCTTCGGGACTGCGCAAGAGACCCAGTACTTC. Amino acids: CASSFGTAQETQYF. Full variable domain (rest looked up from reference TRBV5-5 and TRBJ2-5): DAGVTQSPTHLIKTRGQQVTLRCSPISGHKSVSWYQQVLGQGPQFIFQYYEKEERGRGNFPDRFSARQFPNYSSELNVNALLLGDSALYLCASSFGTAQETQYFGPGTRLLVL.

To note about this clonotype: The junction departs from the called germline gene at one end, perhaps through a read error. This CDR3 is CTSRDCLAKNIRYF. The CDR3 DNA sequence: TGTACCAGCAGGGACTGTCTAGCCAAAAACATTCGGTACTTC. This chain joins TRBV28 and TRBJ2-4; weak D call: TRBD2 (6 bases). The CDR3 length is 14 residues. Germline lookup yields CDR1 MDHEN and CDR2 SYDVKM.

This clonotype was detected ten times or more. The rearrangement links TRBV24-1 to TRBJ1-1, with D tentatively TRBD1 (6 bases). This CDR3 comprises 14 residues. The V end was cut by 2 bases, the J end by 11 bases, with 17 bases between. Germline V gene lookup returns CDR1 KGHDR and CDR2 SFDVKD. CDR3 bases: TGTGCCACCAGTGATTGGACAGTCCCGGGTGGGGCTTTCTTT. Its protein product is CATSDWTVPGGAFF.

About this clonotype: The junction differs from germline at one of its ends, possibly a read error. The chain has TRBV6-6 and TRBJ1-2; no clear D. The CDR3 is 15 amino acids. Germline-derived CDR1 and CDR2 are MNHNY and SVGAGI (reference sequence). The CDR3 region is CARSLPEVLAYGYAF. The CDR3 DNA sequence: TGTGCCAGAAGCCTCCCCGAAGTTTTGGCCTATGGCTACGCCTTC.

The V call is TRBV20-1, the J call TRBJ2-7; TRBD2 agrees at 15 bases. This CDR3 has 15 residues. Germline trimming cut 3 bases from V and 5 bases from J; bases unmatched to any gene: 5. The germline CDR1 and CDR2 sequences are DFQATT and SNEGSKA (reference sequence). The CDR3 region is CSASGLAGGNNEQYF. CDR3 bases: TGCAGTGCTAGCGGACTAGCGGGAGGGAACAACGAGCAGTACTTC.

As concerns this clonotype: The junction shows a germline mismatch at one end, possibly a read error. The DNA for the CDR3 is TGCGCCAGCAGTTCCCGTGGGTATAGCTACACCTTC. It encodes CASSSRGYSYTF. The rearrangement joins TRBV28 to TRBJ1-2; D is unclear. The CDR3 consists of 12 residues. The V gene's germline CDR1 is MDHEN and CDR2 SYDVKM.

This rearrangement joins TRBV5-1 to TRBJ2-5; D might be TRBD1 (5 bases). Germline lookup yields CDR1 SGHRS and CDR2 YFSETQ. CDR3 length equals 13 residues. V shed 4 bases and J shed 3 bases, with 10 bases lying between them. The CDR3 region is CASSPRAEETQYF. The DNA of the CDR3 is TGCGCCAGCAGCCCCAGGGCGGAAGAGACCCAGTACTTC.

Comments on this clonotype: One end of the junction is discordant with germline, which a read error may explain. The J gene is TRBJ1-2, the V gene TRBV11-1; D unresolved. The CDR3 contains 14 residues. Germline values: CDR1 SGHAT, CDR2 FQDESV (reference sequence). The CDR3 reads CASCHSGVGYGYTF. DNA of the CDR3: TGTGCCAGTTGTCATTCGGGAGTTGGCTATGGCTACACCTTT.

As to this clonotype: This clone may be a read error of a much larger clone one base away. The rearrangement joins TRBV12-3 or TRBV12-4 to TRBJ2-3; TRBD2 matches 10 bases. The CDR3 has 17 residues. The chain's CDR3 is CVSSFLERGGSTDTQYF. CDR3 bases: TGTGTCAGCAGTTTTCTTGAGCGGGGGGGAAGCACAGATACGCAGTATTTT.

Concerning this clonotype: The junction departs from the called germline gene at one end, perhaps through a read error. J is TRBJ2-1 and V is TRBV29-1, with 10 bases lining up with TRBD2. CDR1 and CDR2 (germline): SQVTM, ANQGSEA. This CDR3 has 18 residues. The CDR3 spells CSVEAPPGLAEGVNEQLF. The CDR3 coding sequence is TGCAGCGTTGAGGCTCCCCCCGGACTAGCGGAGGGTGTCAATGAGCAGTTATTC.

Notes on this clonotype: One end of the junction does not line up with germline, which may come from a read error. The rearrangement uses TRBV12-3 or TRBV12-4 and TRBJ1-1; D ambiguous. The CDR3 covers 18 residues. This CDR3 is CTSRPNQWPFSVNTEAFF. For the CDR3, the DNA is TGTACCAGCAGGCCGAATCAATGGCCTTTCTCTGTTAACACTGAAGCCTTCTTT.

The chain links TRBV6-1 to TRBJ2-7; D gene uncertain. CDR3 length: 13 amino acids. Germline CDR1 is MNHNS and CDR2 is SASEGT. Trimming pared 9 bases from V and 1 base from J, leaving 13 bases between. The CDR3 region has the DNA TGTGCCAGTAGTTGGATATCATCCTACGAGCAGTACTTC. Residues: CASSWISSYEQYF.

This clonotype showed up just a few times. This chain joins TRBV5-1 and TRBJ1-1; TRBD1 matches at 9 bases. Germline V lookup: CDR1 SGHRS, CDR2 YFSETQ. This CDR3 is 13 amino acids long. The junction had 5 bases not matched to a gene; V was cut back by 4 bases and J by 7 bases. The CDR3 loop is CASSEGTGSEAFF. In DNA, the CDR3 is TGCGCCAGCAGCGAAGGGACAGGGAGTGAAGCTTTCTTT.

A note on this clonotype: A read error may account for a junction end that differs from germline. The gene calls are TRBV7-9 and TRBJ2-7, with 7 bases matching TRBD2. Germline V CDR1 and CDR2: SEHNR, FQNEAQ (reference sequence). The CDR3 loop spans 17 amino acids. Here the CDR3 DNA reads TGTGCCAGCAACTTACATTCTGCGGGAGAGCCCCACAGGGAGCAGTACTTC. Amino acids: CASNLHSAGEPHREQYF. Full variable domain (missing parts from reference TRBV7-9 and TRBJ2-7): DTGVSQNPRHKITKRGQNVTFRCDPISEHNRLYWYRQTLGQGPEFLTYFQNEAQLEKSRLLSDRFSAERPKGSFSTLEIQRTEQGDSAMYLCASNLHSAGEPHREQYFGPGTRLTVT.

Regarding this clonotype: The conserved final phenylalanine or tryptophan is absent from the CDR3, which likely points to a read error. The CDR3 is CASKRTGGEQPQHL. CDR3 nucleotides: TGTGCCAGCAAGAGGACAGGGGGCGAGCAGCCCCAGCATCTT. This rearrangement joins TRBV6-2 or TRBV6-3 to TRBJ1-5, with 11 bases matching TRBD1. The CDR3 runs to 14 residues. Germline CDR1 reads MNHEY; CDR2 reads SVGEGT. The junction had 6 bases not matched to a gene; V was cut back by 7 bases and J by 7 bases.

About this clonotype: With a much larger clone just one base away, this may be a read error. The final CDR3 position lacks the conserved phenylalanine or tryptophan, pointing to a likely read error. CDR3 sequence: CASSPRERRYEQYL. The DNA for the CDR3 is TGTGCCAGCAGTCCGCGCGAGCGGAGATACGAGCAGTACCTC. The J gene is TRBJ2-7, the V gene TRBV28, with a tentative D call TRBD2 (5 bases). This CDR3 has 14 amino acids. V gave up 5 bases and J gave up 4 bases, with 15 bases separating them. Germline V gene data show CDR1 as MDHEN and CDR2 as SYDVKM.

As to this clonotype: One junction end disagrees with the germline gene, perhaps due to a read error. The chain employs TRBV29-1 and TRBJ1-4; TRBD1 aligns across 7 bases. Germline V gene sequence: CDR1 SQVTM, CDR2 ANQGSEA. The CDR3 runs to 14 residues. The CDR3 is CSVGIGGANEKLFF. The CDR3 DNA follows: TGCAGCGTTGGAATAGGGGGCGCAAATGAGAAACTGTTTTTT.

About this clonotype itself: At one end the junction does not follow the germline gene, possibly because of a read error. The V gene is TRBV12-3 or TRBV12-4, the J gene TRBJ2-1; no reliable D call. The CDR3 spans 13 residues. The CDR3 DNA is TGTGTCAGCAATTTACAAGGGTCATATGAGCAGTTCTTC. Protein product: CVSNLQGSYEQFF.

Points on this clonotype: Germline and junction disagree at one end, which may indicate a read error. The CDR3 sequence is CASTLWDRGPGRPLHF. The CDR3 DNA is TGTGCTAGCACTTTATGGGACAGGGGGCCGGGCAGACCCCTCCACTTT. The V gene is TRBV12-3 or TRBV12-4, the J gene TRBJ1-6; 12 nucleotides line up with TRBD1. The CDR3 loop spans 16 amino acids.

On this clonotype itself: Sequence at one end of the junction differs from germline and may be a read error. V gene TRBV10-2 combines with J gene TRBJ2-3, with 7 bases lining up with TRBD1. The germline gives CDR1 WSHSY, CDR2 SAAADI. This CDR3 is 16 amino acids long. The CDR3 nucleotides are TGCGCCAGTGTTTTGGCTAGCTGGAGGCAGGGGGATACGCAGTACTTT. It is translated as CASVLASWRQGDTQYF.

This clonotype showed up many times. This CDR3 is CAISDQDRLAKNIQYF. The CDR3 DNA reads TGTGCCATCAGTGATCAGGACAGACTAGCCAAAAACATTCAGTACTTC. This chain connects TRBV10-3 to TRBJ2-4, with a tentative D call TRBD1 (6 bases). Germline V lookup: CDR1 ENHRY, CDR2 SYGVKD. CDR3 length equals 16 residues. Trimming cost V 3 bases and J 0 bases, with 12 bases left between them.

This clonotype was counted between two and nine times. An end of the junction does not agree with germline; a read error may underlie this. The chain couples TRBV12-3 or TRBV12-4 to TRBJ2-3; D possibly corresponds to TRBD2 (6 bases). This CDR3 comprises 14 residues. The CDR3 loop is CASSSGVGTYTQYF. The CDR3 nucleotides read TGTGCTAGCTCCTCGGGAGTGGGCACATATACGCAGTATTTT.

With regard to this clonotype: Because it lacks the conserved phenylalanine or tryptophan at the end, this CDR3 is likely a read error. The chain combines TRBV12-3 or TRBV12-4 with TRBJ2-5; D is possibly TRBD2 (6 bases). The ends were cut back, 5 bases at V and 7 bases at J, with 14 bases in the middle. This CDR3 has 13 amino acids. The CDR3 spells CASSGGVKVTQYL. The DNA for the CDR3 is TGTGCCAGCAGTGGCGGGGTTAAAGTGACCCAGTACCTC.